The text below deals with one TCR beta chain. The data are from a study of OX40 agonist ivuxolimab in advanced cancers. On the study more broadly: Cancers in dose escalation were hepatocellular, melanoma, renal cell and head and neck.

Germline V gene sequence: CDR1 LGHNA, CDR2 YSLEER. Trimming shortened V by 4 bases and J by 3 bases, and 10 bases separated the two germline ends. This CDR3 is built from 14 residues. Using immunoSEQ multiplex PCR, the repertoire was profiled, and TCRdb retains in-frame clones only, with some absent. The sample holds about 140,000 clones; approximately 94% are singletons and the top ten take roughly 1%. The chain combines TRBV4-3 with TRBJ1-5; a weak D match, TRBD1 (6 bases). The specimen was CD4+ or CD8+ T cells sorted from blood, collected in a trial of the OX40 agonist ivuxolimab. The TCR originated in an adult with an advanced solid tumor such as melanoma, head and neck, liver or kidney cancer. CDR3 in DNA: TGCGCCAGCAGCCGCGGACAGTTCAATCAGCCCCAGCATTTT. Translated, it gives CASSRGQFNQPQHF.